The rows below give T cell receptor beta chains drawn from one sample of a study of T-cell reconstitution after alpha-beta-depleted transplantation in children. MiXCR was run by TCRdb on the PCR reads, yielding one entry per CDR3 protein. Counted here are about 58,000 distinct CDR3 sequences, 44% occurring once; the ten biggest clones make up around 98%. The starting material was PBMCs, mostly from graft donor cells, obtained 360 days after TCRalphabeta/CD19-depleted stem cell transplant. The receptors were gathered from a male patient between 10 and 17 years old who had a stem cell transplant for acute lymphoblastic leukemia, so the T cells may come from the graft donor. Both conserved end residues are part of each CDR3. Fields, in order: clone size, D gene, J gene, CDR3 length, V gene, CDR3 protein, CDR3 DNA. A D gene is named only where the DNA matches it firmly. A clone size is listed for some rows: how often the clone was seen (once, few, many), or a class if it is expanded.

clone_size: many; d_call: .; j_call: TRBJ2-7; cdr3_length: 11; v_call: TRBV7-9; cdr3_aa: CASSPGYEQYF; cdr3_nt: TGTGCCAGCTCACCAGGGTACGAGCAGTACTTC
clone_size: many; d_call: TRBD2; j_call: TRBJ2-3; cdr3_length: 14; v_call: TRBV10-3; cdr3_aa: CAALRRGNSYPQYF; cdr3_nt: TGTGCCGCCCTTCGGCGGGGGAACTCGTACCCGCAGTATTTT
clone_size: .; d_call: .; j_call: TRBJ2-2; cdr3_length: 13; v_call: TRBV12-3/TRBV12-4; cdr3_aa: CASSSSYTGELFF; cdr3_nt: TGTGCCAGCAGTTCCTCCTACACCGGGGAGCTGTTTTTT
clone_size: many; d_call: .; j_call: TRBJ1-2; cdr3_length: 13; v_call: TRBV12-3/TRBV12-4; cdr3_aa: CASSLGRNYGYTF; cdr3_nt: TGTGCCAGCAGTTTGGGCCGCAACTATGGCTACACCTTC
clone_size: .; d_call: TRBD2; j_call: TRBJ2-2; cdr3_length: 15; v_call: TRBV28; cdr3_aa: CASSIGTSGMRELFF; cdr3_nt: TGTGCCAGCAGCATAGGGACTAGCGGGATGAGGGAGCTGTTTTTT
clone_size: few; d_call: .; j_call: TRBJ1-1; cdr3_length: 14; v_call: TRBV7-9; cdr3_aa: CASSPLSEGTEAFF; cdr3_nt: TGTGCCAGCAGCCCCTTGAGCGAAGGGACTGAAGCTTTCTTT
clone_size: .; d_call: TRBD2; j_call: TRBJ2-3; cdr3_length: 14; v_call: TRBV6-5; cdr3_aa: CASSSSGGRYTQYF; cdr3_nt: TGTGCCAGCAGTTCTAGCGGGGGGCGCTATACGCAGTATTTT
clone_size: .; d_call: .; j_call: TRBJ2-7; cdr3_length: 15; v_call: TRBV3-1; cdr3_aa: CASSQDWTARGEQYF; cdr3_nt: TGTGCCAGCAGCCAAGATTGGACAGCCCGAGGGGAGCAGTACTTC
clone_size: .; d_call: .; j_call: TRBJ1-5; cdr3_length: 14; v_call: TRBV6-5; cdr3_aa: CASRSRGNNQPQHF; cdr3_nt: TGTGCCAGCAGGTCCAGGGGTAACAATCAGCCCCAGCATTTT
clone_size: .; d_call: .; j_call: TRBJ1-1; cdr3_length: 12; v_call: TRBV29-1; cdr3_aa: CSVGGQVTEAFF; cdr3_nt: TGCAGCGTTGGGGGCCAGGTCACTGAAGCTTTCTTT
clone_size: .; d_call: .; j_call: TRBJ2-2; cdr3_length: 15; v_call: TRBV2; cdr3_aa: CASTHGDRNTGELFF; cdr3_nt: TGTGCCAGCACCCATGGTGACAGGAACACCGGGGAGCTGTTTTTT
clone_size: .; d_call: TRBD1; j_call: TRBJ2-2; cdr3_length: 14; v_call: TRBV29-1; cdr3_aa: CSVSWTGNTGELFF; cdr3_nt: TGCAGCGTTTCTTGGACAGGGAACACCGGGGAGCTGTTTTTT
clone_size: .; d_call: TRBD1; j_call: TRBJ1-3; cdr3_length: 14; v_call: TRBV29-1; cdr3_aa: CSVRTGNSGNTIYF; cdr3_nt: TGCAGCGTCCGGACAGGCAACTCTGGAAACACCATATATTTT
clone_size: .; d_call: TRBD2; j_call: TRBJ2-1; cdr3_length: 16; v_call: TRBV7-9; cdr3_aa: CASSWTSGKGHNEQFF; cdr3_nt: TGTGCCAGCAGCTGGACTAGCGGGAAGGGGCACAATGAGCAGTTCTTC
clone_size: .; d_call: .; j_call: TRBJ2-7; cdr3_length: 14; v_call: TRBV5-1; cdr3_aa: CASSSGDSSYEQYF; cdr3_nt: TGCGCCAGCAGCTCGGGGGACAGCTCCTACGAGCAGTACTTC
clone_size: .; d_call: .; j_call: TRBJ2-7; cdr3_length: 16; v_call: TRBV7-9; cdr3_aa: CASSGGTEVISYEQYF; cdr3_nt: TGTGCCAGCAGCGGAGGGACAGAAGTAATTTCCTACGAGCAGTACTTC
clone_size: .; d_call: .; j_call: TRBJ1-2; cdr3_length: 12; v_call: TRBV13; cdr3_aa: CASSVQGYGYTF; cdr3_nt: TGTGCCAGCAGCGTACAGGGATACGGCTACACCTTC
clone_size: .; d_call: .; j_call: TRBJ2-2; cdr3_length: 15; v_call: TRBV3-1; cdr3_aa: CASSQDVASRGELFF; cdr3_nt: TGTGCCAGCAGCCAAGATGTGGCTAGCAGGGGGGAGCTGTTTTTT
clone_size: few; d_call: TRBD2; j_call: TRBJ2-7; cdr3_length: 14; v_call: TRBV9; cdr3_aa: CASSPGGSSYEQYF; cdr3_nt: TGTGCCAGCAGCCCGGGGGGGAGCTCCTACGAGCAGTACTTC
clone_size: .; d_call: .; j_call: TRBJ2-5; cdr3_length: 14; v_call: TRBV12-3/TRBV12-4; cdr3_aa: CASSLLQDRGTQYF; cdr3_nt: TGTGCCAGCAGTTTACTACAGGACCGCGGGACCCAGTACTTC
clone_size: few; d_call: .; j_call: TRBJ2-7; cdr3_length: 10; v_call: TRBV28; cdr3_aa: CASSAYEQYF; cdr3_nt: TGTGCCAGCAGTGCTTACGAGCAGTACTTC